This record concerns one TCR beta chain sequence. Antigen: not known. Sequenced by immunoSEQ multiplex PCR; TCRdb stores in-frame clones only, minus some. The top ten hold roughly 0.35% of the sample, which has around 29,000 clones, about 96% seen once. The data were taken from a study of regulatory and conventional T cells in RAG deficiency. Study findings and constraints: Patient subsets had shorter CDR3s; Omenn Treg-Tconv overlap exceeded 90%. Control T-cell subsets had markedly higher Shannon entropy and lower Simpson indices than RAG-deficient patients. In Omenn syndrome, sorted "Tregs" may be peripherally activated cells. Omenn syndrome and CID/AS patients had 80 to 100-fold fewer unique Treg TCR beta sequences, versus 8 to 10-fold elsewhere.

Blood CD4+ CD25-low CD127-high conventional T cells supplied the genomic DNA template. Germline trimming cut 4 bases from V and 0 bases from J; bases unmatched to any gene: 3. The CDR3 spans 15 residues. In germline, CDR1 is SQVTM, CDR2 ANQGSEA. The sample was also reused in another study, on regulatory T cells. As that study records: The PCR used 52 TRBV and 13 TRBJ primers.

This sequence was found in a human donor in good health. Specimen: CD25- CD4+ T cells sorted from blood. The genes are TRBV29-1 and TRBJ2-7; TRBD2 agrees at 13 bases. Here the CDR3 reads CSVGGLAGSSYEQYF. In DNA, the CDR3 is TGCAGCGTTGGGGGACTAGCGGGGAGCTCCTACGAGCAGTACTTC.